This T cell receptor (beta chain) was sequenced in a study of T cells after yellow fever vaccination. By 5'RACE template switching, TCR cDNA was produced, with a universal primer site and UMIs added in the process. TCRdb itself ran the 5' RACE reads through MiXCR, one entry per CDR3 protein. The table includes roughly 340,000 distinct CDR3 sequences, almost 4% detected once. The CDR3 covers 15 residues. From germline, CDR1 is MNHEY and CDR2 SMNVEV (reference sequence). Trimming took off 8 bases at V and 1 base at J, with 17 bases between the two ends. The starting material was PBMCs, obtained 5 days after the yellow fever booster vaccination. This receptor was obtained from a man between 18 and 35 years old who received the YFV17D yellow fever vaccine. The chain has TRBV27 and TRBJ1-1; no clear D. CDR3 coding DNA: TGTGCCAGCCGGGGATTGGACTTTTGGAACACTGAAGCTTTCTTT. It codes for CASRGLDFWNTEAFF.